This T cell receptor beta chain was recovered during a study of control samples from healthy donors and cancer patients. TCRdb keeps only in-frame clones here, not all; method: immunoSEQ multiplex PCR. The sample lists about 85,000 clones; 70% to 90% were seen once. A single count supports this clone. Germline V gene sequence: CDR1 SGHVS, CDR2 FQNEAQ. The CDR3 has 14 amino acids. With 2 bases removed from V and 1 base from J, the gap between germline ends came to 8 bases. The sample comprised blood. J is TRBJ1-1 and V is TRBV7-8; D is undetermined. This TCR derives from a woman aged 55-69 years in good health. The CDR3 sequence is CASSLFGENTEAFF. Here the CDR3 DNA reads TGTGCCAGCAGCTTATTTGGGGAGAACACTGAAGCTTTCTTT. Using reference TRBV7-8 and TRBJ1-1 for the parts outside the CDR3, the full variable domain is GAGVSQSPRYKVAKRGQDVALRCDPISGHVSLFWYQQALGQGPEFLTYFQNEAQLDKSGLPSDRFFAERPEGSVSTLKIQRTQQEDSAVYLCASSLFGENTEAFFGQGTRLTVV.